This T cell receptor beta chain derives from a study of radiotherapy plus CTLA-4 blockade in lung cancer. Focal radiation was given together with CTLA-4 blockade (ipilimumab) to patients with chemo-refractory metastatic non-small-cell lung cancer. Overall study results and limits: Strongest reported response predictors: early blood clone changes and post-radiation interferon-beta. An expansion of tumor-derived TCR clones occurred in blood after radiotherapy plus ipilimumab.

TCRdb's table, derived via immunoSEQ multiplex PCR, lists solely in-frame clones and lacks some. The sample holds tens of thousands of clones, roughly four fifths seen once. Of note for this clone: Its specificity is not known.

The length of the CDR3 is 14 residues. V was clipped by 5 bases and J by 2 bases, with 10 bases between them. CDR1 and CDR2 (germline): SGHAT, FQNNGV. J is TRBJ2-1 and V is TRBV11-2, with D tentatively TRBD1 (6 bases). This receptor was taken from a human donor with non-small cell lung cancer that progressed on radiotherapy plus ipilimumab. This specimen was peripheral blood, taken from a patient treated with radiotherapy plus ipilimumab. CDR3: CASSKGVTYNEQFF. CDR3 DNA sequence: TGTGCCAGCAGCAAGGGGGTTACCTACAATGAGCAGTTCTTC.